The entry below describes one TCR beta chain. Antigen: not known. Each sample had eight separate cDNA synthesis reactions. TCRdb reanalyzed the 5' RACE reads and collapses them to one entry per CDR3 protein, without DNA. The record lists more than 110,000 distinct CDR3 sequences, of which the ten most abundant hold approximately 1.2%. This record comes from a study of monozygotic twins with inflammatory bowel disease. General study findings and limits: A reduction in TCRbeta diversity (inverse Simpson) was seen in IBD patients relative to healthy co-twins. Treatment differences in immunosuppression may have added variability to the repertoires of patients.

This CDR3 comprises 15 residues. Germline V gene sequence: CDR1 ENHRY, CDR2 SYGVKD. Isolation of total RNA was performed on whole blood, with no prior T cell sorting. The source of this sequence is a human donor with ulcerative colitis or Crohn's disease, or a healthy co-twin of an affected twin (not recorded which). This chain joins TRBV10-3 and TRBJ1-2. Sequencing used blood. The CDR3 spells CAISEGVLSLYGYTF.